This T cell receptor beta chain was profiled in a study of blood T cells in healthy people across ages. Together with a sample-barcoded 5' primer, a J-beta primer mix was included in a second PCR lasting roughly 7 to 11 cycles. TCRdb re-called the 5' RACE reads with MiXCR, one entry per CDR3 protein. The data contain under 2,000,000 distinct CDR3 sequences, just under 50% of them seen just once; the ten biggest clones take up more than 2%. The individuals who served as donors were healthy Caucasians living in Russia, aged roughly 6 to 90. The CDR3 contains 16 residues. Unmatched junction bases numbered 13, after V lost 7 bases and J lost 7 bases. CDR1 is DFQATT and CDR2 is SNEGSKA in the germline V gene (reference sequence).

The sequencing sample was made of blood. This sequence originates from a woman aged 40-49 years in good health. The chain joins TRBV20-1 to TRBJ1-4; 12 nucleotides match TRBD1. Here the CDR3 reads CSVQGQGARFLEKLFF. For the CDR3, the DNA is TGCAGTGTTCAGGGACAGGGGGCGCGGTTCCTTGAAAAACTGTTTTTT.